This TCR beta chain appears in the sequencing data of a study of T cell responses to AZD1222 COVID-19 vaccine. Study context: Timing groups of about 4 and about 12 weeks for second doses were pooled. Study-wide points: White British ancestry dominated among donors, who included more females, and clonal diversity was possibly underestimated. As reported, nearly half of all spike-specific TCRs target variant regions that are unmutated.

A note on this clone: Antigen specificity is unknown.

The repertoire was sequenced with immunoSEQ multiplex PCR; TCRdb's copy has only in-frame clones and lacks some. The sample consists of around 99,000 clones, approximately 90% of them appearing once. V lost 1 base and J 1 base, leaving 13 bases between the germline ends. The V gene's germline CDR1 is MGHRA and CDR2 YSYEKL. This CDR3 has 16 amino acids. This chain links TRBV4-1 with TRBJ1-1; D gene unclear. This specimen was peripheral blood, taken on day 0 of AZD1222 vaccination. The clonotype originates from an adult in good health. CDR3: CASSQAVVAGNTEAFF. In nucleotides, the CDR3 is TGCGCCAGCAGCCAAGCCGTCGTGGCTGGGAACACTGAAGCTTTCTTT.